This T cell receptor beta chain was identified during a study of T cell changes during pregnancy in multiple sclerosis. Profiled with immunoSEQ multiplex PCR; TCRdb holds only in-frame clones, not every one. The repertoire holds tens of thousands of clones, with roughly 93% as singletons. The V gene end was trimmed by 6 bases and the J gene end by 9 bases; junction bases not matched to a gene: 14. The length of the CDR3 is 16 residues. The germline V gene has CDR1 LNHDA and CDR2 SQIVND (reference sequence). The starting material was peripheral blood, obtained in the second trimester of pregnancy. The genes are TRBV19 and TRBJ2-1, with 10 nucleotides matching TRBD2. The TCR originated in a female donor with multiple sclerosis, enrolled in a pregnancy study. As DNA, the CDR3 is TGTGCCAGTAGCGTACTCGGGCTAGCGGGGGTTGGTGAGCAGTTCTTC. As protein: CASSVLGLAGVGEQFF.